This T cell receptor beta chain was recorded in a study of blood T cell repertoires in COVID-19. This clone has only a few counts. This CDR3 spans 15 amino acids. Trimming took off 0 bases at V and 0 bases at J, with 8 bases between the two ends. Germline V gives CDR1 MNHEY, CDR2 SVGAGI. The protocol was immunoSEQ multiplex PCR, while the TCRdb copy is restricted to in-frame clones and leaves out a portion. The table has about 190,000 clones, about 88% seen once. The sequence came from a woman aged 40 to 50 who had recovered from COVID-19. The sequenced sample was peripheral blood. The V gene is TRBV6-5, the J gene TRBJ1-1; D unclear. This CDR3 reads CASSYSKPVNTEAFF. The DNA of the CDR3 is TGTGCCAGCAGTTACTCGAAACCAGTGAACACTGAAGCTTTCTTT.